This TCR beta chain was found in a study of blood T cell repertoires in COVID-19. The germline gives CDR1 SNHLY, CDR2 FYNNEI. The V end was cut by 8 bases, the J end by 0 bases, with 11 bases between. The CDR3 has 14 amino acids. In the original analysis: Estimates of nucleated cell counts were drawn from the amplification of reference gene primers. Data came from immunoSEQ multiplex PCR; TCRdb stores just in-frame clones and leaves some out. V and J calls and clone size come straight from that table; D and trimming were deduced from the DNA. The data contain some 120,000 clones, almost 90% of them singletons.

The TCR originated in a woman between 50 and 59 years old with active or convalescent COVID-19. The chain joins TRBV2 to TRBJ2-4; D perhaps matches TRBD2 (6 bases). Sequenced: peripheral blood. The CDR3 loop reads CASELGGAKNIQYF. The CDR3 bases are TGTGCCAGCGAGTTGGGAGGAGCCAAAAACATTCAGTACTTC.